This TCR beta chain originates from a study of cytomegalovirus exposure and HLA in healthy donors. The table lists this clone with a count of one. The protocol was immunoSEQ multiplex PCR, while the TCRdb copy is restricted to in-frame clones and leaves out a portion. The sample includes roughly 70,000 clones, around 96% of them seen just once. Per germline, CDR1 MDHEN and CDR2 SYDVKM. J was trimmed by 7 bases and V by 6 bases; bases with no gene match: 9. This CDR3 spans 15 amino acids. Sequencing was carried out using PBMCs. V gene TRBV28 combines with J gene TRBJ2-7; 13 bases fit TRBD2. This receptor was identified in a young woman in good health and CMV-seropositive. As DNA, the CDR3 is TGTGCCAGCAGCCGCAGACTAGCGGGAGGCGGGGAGCAGTACTTC. Encoded protein: CASSRRLAGGGEQYF.